This T cell receptor (beta chain) was documented in a study of T cells expressing NK-cell markers. The overall study: The authors derived TCR beta repertoires from sorted CD3+CD56+NKG2C+, CD3+CD56+NKG2C- and CD3+CD56-NKG2C+ T cells.

No DNA is given; TCRdb re-called the 5' RACE reads and lists each CDR3 protein once. This table lists some 16,000 distinct CDR3 sequences. This CDR3 has 12 amino acids. Germline loops: CDR1 KGHSH, CDR2 LQKENI. The source is a man aged 18-69 years in good health. The sample was blood T cells: a sorted CD56 or NKG2C T cell subset, CD4+ or CD8+ T cells, or bulk PBMC T cells (not recorded which). This chain uses TRBV18 with TRBJ2-3. CDR3 protein: CASSGSRDTQYF.